The present entry profiles one T cell receptor beta chain with its context. The antigen remains unidentified. The sample belongs to a study of T cells expressing NK-cell markers. About the research overall: The study sequenced eight donors, seven HCMV-seropositive and one seronegative.

Study-wide results and caveats: HCMV specificity of expanded NKG2C+ T cell clones remained unclear. Roughly 1.0-8% of CD8+ T cells in more than 5 donors belonged to dominant NKG2C+ clonotypes.

With the 5' RACE reads reprocessed, TCRdb shows one record per CDR3 protein and no DNA. Here the sample table reports about 460,000 distinct CDR3 sequences. This clonotype was sampled from a woman in her forties or fifties in good health. The sequencing sample was made of blood T cells: a sorted CD56 or NKG2C T cell subset, CD4+ or CD8+ T cells, or bulk PBMC T cells (not recorded which).

The CDR3 loop reads CASSPKDRLGETQYF. J is TRBJ2-5 and V is TRBV5-1; TCRdb's assignment of TRBD1 cannot be checked, as there is no DNA. The V gene's germline CDR1 is SGHRS and CDR2 YFSETQ. The CDR3 spans 15 residues. Variable domain in full (rest from reference TRBV5-1 and TRBJ2-5): KAGVTQTPRYLIKTRGQQVTLSCSPISGHRSVSWYQQTPGQGLQFLFEYFSETQRNKGNFPGRFSGRQFSNSRSEMNVSTLELGDSALYLCASSPKDRLGETQYFGPGTRLLVL.